The clone carrying this TCR beta chain showed up just a few times. KT2, a clone with a known TCR, was spiked into unfractionated PBMC. Trimming removed 4 bases at V and 2 bases at J, with 7 bases between. The CDR3 is 13 residues long. From germline, CDR1 is MGHRA and CDR2 YSYEKL. Each cDNA got a UMI-containing oligo ligated at its 3' end. An equimolar mix of RC1.1 and RC1.2 primed the beta chain across TRBC1 and TRBC2. Via MiXCR, TCRdb re-called the UMI-ligation and nested PCR reads, giving one row per CDR3 protein. The sample lists about 50,000 distinct CDR3 sequences; approximately 10% were seen once. The data originate from a study of quantifying T cell responses using KT2 cells. Turning to the study itself: RNA was reverse transcribed with TCR alpha and beta constant-region primers.

The sequenced material came from PBMCs spiked with cells of the T cell clone KT2. This chain uses TRBV4-1 with TRBJ2-3, with D hard to call. The sequence was collected from a human donor. DNA for the CDR3: TGCGCCAGCAGCCTTGGCTACACAGATACGCAGTATTTT. Translation gives CASSLGYTDTQYF.